This T cell receptor beta chain was found in a study of T cells in Graves' hyperthyroidism and ophthalmopathy (dated by TCRdb to between 2018 and 2021). About the investigation overall: Peripheral blood was sampled at the time of initial diagnosis, prior to any treatment. TCR V-J signatures able to tell the groups apart were searched for in a discovery cohort of around 95 patients, of whom over 40 had Graves' ophthalmopathy and 55 to 60 had stable Graves' hyperthyroidism. Whether ophthalmopathy could be predicted prospectively was tested in an independent validation cohort made up of approximately 19 hyperthyroidism patients plus 17 patients who later progressed to ophthalmopathy. The roughly 94 discovery patients were randomly split 7:3 into training and test sets. The study also compared thyroid tissue and blood T-cell repertoires from 6 or 7 Graves' hyperthyroidism patients. After sampling, hyperthyroidism patients received methimazole starting at 30 mg daily, and ophthalmopathy patients received high-dose intravenous methylprednisolone. The paper describes TCR Vbeta CDR3 sequencing of 135 peripheral blood samples, made up of roughly 45 ophthalmopathy patients, 70 to 80 hyperthyroidism patients and 17 progressor patients. The study at large found these results: Most expanded thyroid clonotypes (frequency above 0.001) were also detected in blood, suggesting blood repertoires may reflect thyroid immune responses. In cross-validation, a model built on a 13 V-J signature told ophthalmopathy apart from stable hyperthyroidism with 85% to 90% sensitivity and 81% to 82% specificity, and in testing the same model reached 80%/75%. No statistical method was used to set the sample size in advance, and investigators knew the group allocation. In validation, the model predicted progression to ophthalmopathy with over 60% sensitivity and 72.22% specificity, a median of approximately 6.5 months before onset.

Relative to germline, V is missing 6 bases and J is missing 4 bases, with 17 bases of the junction outside any gene match. The CDR1 and CDR2 encoded by the germline V gene are MNHEY and SVGEGT. Spanning cysteine to phenylalanine, the CDR3 consists of 17 amino acids. This entry keeps only the CDR3 DNA: 51 bases, framed from base 1. Ophthalmopathy patients had moderately to severely active disease, Clinical Activity Score of at least 3, NOSPECS grade of at least 4, and duration under 3 months. The study excluded patients with uncontrolled infections, other autoimmune diseases, pregnancy or lactation. Clinical symptoms, serum thyroxine and TRAb, thyroid ultrasound, and orbital computed tomography formed the basis for the diagnoses. PBMCs were isolated from approximately 10 ml of fresh peripheral blood by Ficoll-Paque density gradient centrifugation. Total RNA was extracted with Trizol reagent, and quality was checked on an Agilent 2100 Bioanalyzer.

The TCR beta CDR3 regions were amplified from the RNA transcripts. The TCR CDR3 was subjected to a first round of RT-PCR using the HTBI primer set and the Qiagen OneStep RT-PCR kit. A second multiplex PCR round built the libraries, followed by size selection and purification. Libraries were sequenced paired-end with 100 bp reads on an Illumina HiSeq2000. The study's own analysis went as follows. SOAPnuke was used to process the raw data, removing reads that contained adapters or uncalled bases, had a mean Phred below 15, or lacked an exact match to the constant primer or identifier. COPE v1.2.5 was used to merge the high-quality paired reads, and each unique nucleotide sequence was defined as a clonotype. MiTCR v1.1 was used to align the clonotypes against IMGT TRBV, TRBD and TRBJ reference segments. Analysis was restricted to V-J combinations with a frequency above 0.0001, which covered about 99% of repertoires. The TCS score was defined as F50 (clonal expansion) divided by E x V (chaos), with BLOSUM62-based TCRdist calculated between CDR3 peptides within each V-J. Welch's t-statistics and random forest reduced around 510 V-J features to some 14, which were used in a naive Bayes classifier (R e1071). TCRdb applied fastp at Q25 and MiXCR to the public reads, then kept only in-frame beta chains. CDR3 protein sequences are deduplicated, and each keeps its most common genes and DNA. TCRdb, rather than the study authors, made the V and J calls. This sample comprises approximately 430,000 distinct CDR3 sequences, roughly 14% of them detected only once. The biggest ten clones account for less than 15% of the sample.

This clonotype was counted a few times. Its target antigen remains unknown. No qualities accompany the bases; no much larger clone lies one base away. Sample: blood. This TCR derives from a man aged 18 to 29 with Graves' ophthalmopathy. The chain links TRBV6-2 or TRBV6-3 with TRBJ1-2; TRBD1 agrees with 7 junctional bases. The sequence in DNA is TGTGCCAGCAGCACGACCGGGACAGCCTTGAGGGTCTATGGCTACACCTTC. Its coded protein is CASSTTGTALRVYGYTF.